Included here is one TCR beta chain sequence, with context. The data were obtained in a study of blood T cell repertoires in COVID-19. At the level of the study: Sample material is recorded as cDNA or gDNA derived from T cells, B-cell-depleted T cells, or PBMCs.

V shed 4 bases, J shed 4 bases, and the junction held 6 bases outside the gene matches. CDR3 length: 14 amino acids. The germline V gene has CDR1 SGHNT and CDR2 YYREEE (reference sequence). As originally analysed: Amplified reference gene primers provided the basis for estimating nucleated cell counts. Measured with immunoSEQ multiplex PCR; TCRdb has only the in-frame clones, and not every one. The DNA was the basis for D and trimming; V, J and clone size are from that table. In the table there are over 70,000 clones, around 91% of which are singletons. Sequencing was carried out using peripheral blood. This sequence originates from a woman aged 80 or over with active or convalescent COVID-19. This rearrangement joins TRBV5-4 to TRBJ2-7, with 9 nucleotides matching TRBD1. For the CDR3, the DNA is TGTGCCAGCAGCCCCGGGACAGGGTCATACGAGCAGTACTTC. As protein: CASSPGTGSYEQYF.